The entry that follows covers one TCR beta chain sequence. This table comes from immunoSEQ multiplex PCR, and its TCRdb copy is limited to in-frame clones, with some not included. This sample has roughly 80,000 clones, with nearly 90% found just once. This sample was included in a study of control samples from healthy donors and cancer patients. This CDR3 has 12 amino acids. Trimming shortened V by 9 bases and J by 5 bases, and 12 bases separated the two germline ends. The germline gives CDR1 SNHLY, CDR2 FYNNEI. The sequencing sample was made of blood. The chain employs TRBV2 and TRBJ2-3, with a tentative D call TRBD1 (6 bases). The clonotype was recovered from a woman in her forties or fifties in good health. Here the CDR3 DNA reads TGTGCCAGTCGTCTAGGGGGAGATACGCAGTATTTT. Protein sequence: CASRLGGDTQYF.